The 27 T cell receptor beta chains below were found in one sample sequenced in a study of blood T cell repertoires in COVID-19. The protocol was immunoSEQ multiplex PCR, while the TCRdb copy is restricted to in-frame clones and leaves out a portion. The sample shows fewer than 60,000 clones, approximately 84% of them seen only once. The material sequenced was peripheral blood. All receptors derive from a man in his sixties with acute or convalescent COVID-19.

The rearrangement joins TRBV2 to TRBJ1-1, with D maybe TRBD1 (5 bases). Trimming took off 6 bases at V and 1 base at J, with 9 bases between the two ends. Germline V CDR1 and CDR2: SNHLY, FYNNEI. The CDR3 has 13 residues. CDR3 region: CASRKDRNTEAFF. The CDR3 coding sequence is TGTGCCAGCAGGAAAGACAGGAACACTGAAGCTTTCTTT.

This clone appeared once. The V gene is TRBV7-3, the J gene TRBJ2-3, with D unclear. Germline V gives CDR1 SGHTA, CDR2 FQGTGA. The CDR3 totals 14 residues. With 5 bases removed from V and 4 bases from J, the gap between germline ends came to 13 bases. CDR3 nucleotide sequence: TGTGCCAGCAGCCGCACTTCTCATTCAGATACGCAGTATTTT. Translating gives CASSRTSHSDTQYF.

The genes are TRBV7-3 and TRBJ1-1; weak D call: TRBD1 (5 bases). Germline V gene lookup returns CDR1 SGHTA and CDR2 FQGTGA. The V end was cut by 4 bases, the J end by 5 bases, with 14 bases between. The CDR3 has 14 amino acids. In DNA form, the CDR3 reads TGTGCCAGCAGCTCAACCCCCAGGGATACTGAAGCTTTCTTT. The encoded protein is CASSSTPRDTEAFF.

The chain recombines TRBV7-2 with TRBJ2-2, with D perhaps matching TRBD2 (5 bases). The CDR3 contains 14 residues. Germline-derived CDR1 and CDR2 are SGHTA and FQGNSA. V lost 5 bases, J lost 1 base, and 8 bases lay in between. Here the CDR3 reads CASSRGLNTGELFF. The CDR3 bases are TGTGCCAGCAGCCGCGGGCTGAACACCGGGGAGCTGTTTTTT.

This chain connects TRBV27 to TRBJ2-7; tentatively, D is TRBD2 (5 bases). CDR1 is MNHEY and CDR2 is SMNVEV in the germline V gene (reference sequence). The CDR3 extends over 15 amino acids. With 2 bases removed from V and 0 bases from J, the gap between germline ends came to 11 bases. CDR3 bases: TGTGCCAGCAGTTTAGGCGGGCCGTTCTCCTACGAGCAGTACTTC. Its protein is CASSLGGPFSYEQYF.

CDR3 residues: CASSYSIAPTTDTQYF. CDR3 in DNA: TGTGCCAGCAGTTACTCGATAGCCCCAACCACAGATACGCAGTATTTT. The rearrangement joins TRBV6-5 to TRBJ2-3; D remains unclear. Per germline, CDR1 MNHEY and CDR2 SVGAGI. The CDR3 has 16 residues. Trimming shortened V by 0 bases and J by 2 bases, and 12 bases separated the two germline ends.

This rearrangement joins TRBV9 to TRBJ1-6; possible D gene TRBD1, 6 bases. V lost 5 bases and J lost 0, with 15 bases in between. CDR3 length equals 17 residues. Germline CDR1 and CDR2: SGDLS and YYNGEE. The CDR3 DNA follows: TGTGCCAGCAGTCCGGAGGGGGGGAGCTCCTATAATTCACCCCTCCACTTT. Translated, it gives CASSPEGGSSYNSPLHF.

A single count supports this clone. The V gene is TRBV18, the J gene TRBJ1-6; 8 bases match TRBD1. CDR3 length: 14 amino acids. Losses at the gene ends were 8 bases for V and 7 bases for J; bases not matched to a gene: 7. Per germline, CDR1 KGHSH and CDR2 LQKENI. The CDR3 is CASGKDRENSPLHF. The CDR3 nucleotides read TGTGCCAGCGGAAAGGACAGGGAAAATTCACCCCTCCACTTT.

The V and J genes are TRBV28 and TRBJ1-5; 7 bases agree with TRBD1. Trimming at V came to 5 bases and at J to 2 bases, leaving 6 bases not matched to a gene. This CDR3 comprises 15 residues. Germline-derived CDR1 and CDR2 are MDHEN and SYDVKM. CDR3 sequence: CASSPDGQGNQPQHF. CDR3 nucleotides: TGTGCCAGCAGTCCGGATGGACAGGGCAATCAGCCCCAGCATTTT.

J is TRBJ1-4 and V is TRBV11-2, with TRBD1 matching over 9 bases. The length of the CDR3 is 15 residues. Unmatched junction bases numbered 10, after V lost 4 bases and J lost 10 bases. Germline V lookup: CDR1 SGHAT, CDR2 FQNNGV. CDR3 region: CASSSNRGPGGKLFF. CDR3 nucleotide sequence: TGTGCCAGCAGCTCGAACAGGGGGCCGGGGGGAAAACTGTTTTTT.

V is TRBV6-6 and J is TRBJ1-5; no clear D. The CDR3 sequence is 16 residues long. V gave up 0 bases and J gave up 0 bases, with 9 bases separating them. Germline loops: CDR1 MNHNY, CDR2 SVGAGI (reference sequence). This CDR3 is CASSYSRSFSNQPQHF. In DNA form, the CDR3 reads TGTGCCAGCAGTTACTCGAGATCCTTTAGCAATCAGCCCCAGCATTTT.

V gene TRBV27 combines with J gene TRBJ1-2, with 8 positions matching TRBD1. With V trimmed by 6 bases and J by 8 bases, 11 bases remained unmatched. The CDR3 loop spans 14 amino acids. Germline V CDR1 and CDR2: MNHEY, SMNVEV (reference sequence). The CDR3 bases are TGTGCCAGCAGCCCGGACAGGGAATGGGGCGGCTACACCTTC. Protein product: CASSPDREWGGYTF.

The gene calls are TRBV7-3 and TRBJ2-1, with D perhaps TRBD2 (6 bases). CDR3 length equals 13 residues. Germline V gene sequence: CDR1 SGHTA, CDR2 FQGTGA. The V and J ends lost 1 base and 6 bases respectively, with 7 bases between them. CDR3 in amino acids: CASSLNGGNEQFF. In nucleotides, the CDR3 is TGTGCCAGCAGCTTAAACGGGGGCAATGAGCAGTTCTTC.

The rearrangement joins TRBV7-2 to TRBJ2-7; D is perhaps TRBD2 (7 bases). Trimming removed 5 bases at V and 5 bases at J, with 13 bases between. Germline values: CDR1 SGHTA, CDR2 FQGNSA. The CDR3 totals 13 residues. The chain's CDR3 is CASSRGGGDEQYF. The DNA of the CDR3 is TGTGCCAGCAGCAGGGGGGGAGGGGACGAGCAGTACTTC.

The genes are TRBV7-9 and TRBJ2-1; maybe TRBD1 (5 bases). Germline assignment: CDR1 SEHNR and CDR2 FQNEAQ (reference sequence). The CDR3 is 16 residues long. V was shortened by 5 bases and J by 3 bases, with 17 bases between the two germline ends. CDR3 bases: TGTGCCAGCAGCGAATTGGGGCAGGGCATCTACAATGAGCAGTTCTTC. Its protein product is CASSELGQGIYNEQFF. The full variable domain, completed using reference TRBV7-9 and TRBJ2-1, is DTGVSQNPRHKITKRGQNVTFRCDPISEHNRLYWYRQTLGQGPEFLTYFQNEAQLEKSRLLSDRFSAERPKGSFSTLEIQRTEQGDSAMYLCASSELGQGIYNEQFFGPGTRLTVL.

This clone has only a few counts. The chain combines TRBV10-1 with TRBJ1-1; a weak D match, TRBD1 (6 bases). The V gene lost 6 bases and the J gene lost 4 bases, with 18 bases spanning the gap. Per the germline V gene, CDR1 is WNHNN and CDR2 is SYGVQD (reference sequence). This CDR3 has 15 amino acids. CDR3 sequence: CASRGLGAGATEAFF. The CDR3 nucleotides read TGCGCCAGCAGGGGCCTGGGGGCCGGAGCCACTGAAGCTTTCTTT.

The rearrangement links TRBV5-1 to TRBJ2-4; D is possibly TRBD2 (6 bases). The CDR3 loop spans 15 amino acids. Germline-derived CDR1 and CDR2 are SGHRS and YFSETQ. Trimming removed 1 base at V and 0 bases at J, with 8 bases between. CDR3 DNA: TGCGCCAGCAGCTTGAGGGGACTAGCCAAAAACATTCAGTACTTC. Translated, it gives CASSLRGLAKNIQYF. The variable domain in full, completed from reference TRBV5-1 and TRBJ2-4, reads KAGVTQTPRYLIKTRGQQVTLSCSPISGHRSVSWYQQTPGQGLQFLFEYFSETQRNKGNFPGRFSGRQFSNSRSEMNVSTLELGDSALYLCASSLRGLAKNIQYFGAGTRLSVL.

About this clone: The same CDR3 is also encoded by other DNA sequences in this sample. This chain links TRBV27 with TRBJ1-2; a weak D match, TRBD1 (5 bases). This CDR3 spans 14 amino acids. V lost 0 bases and J 2 bases, leaving 7 bases between the germline ends. The V gene's germline CDR1 is MNHEY and CDR2 SMNVEV (reference sequence). The CDR3 protein is CASSLSSGNYGYTF. The CDR3 DNA reads TGTGCCAGCAGTTTATCTTCAGGGAACTATGGCTACACCTTC.

The gene calls are TRBV4-1 and TRBJ2-2; D is unclear. V was pared by 6 bases and J by 4 bases, with 18 bases between. CDR1 and CDR2 (germline): MGHRA, YSYEKL. This CDR3 has 16 residues. The CDR3 DNA sequence: TGCGCCAGCAGGCTCACCAGCTCAGCGTTCACCGGGGAGCTGTTTTTT. Residues: CASRLTSSAFTGELFF.

The chain couples TRBV11-2 to TRBJ2-2, with 7 bases matching TRBD2. This CDR3 contains 14 residues. J was trimmed by 6 bases and V by 4 bases; bases with no gene match: 5. The germline V gene has CDR1 SGHAT and CDR2 FQNNGV. This CDR3 reads CASSSTSLAGELFF. CDR3 bases: TGTGCCAGCAGCTCGACTAGCCTGGCCGGGGAGCTGTTTTTT.

The chain recombines TRBV5-1 with TRBJ2-1, with 7 bases matching TRBD2. Trimming took 4 bases from V and 1 from J; bases not matched to a gene: 8. The length of the CDR3 is 16 residues. CDR1 is SGHRS and CDR2 is YFSETQ in the germline V gene. The CDR3 spells CASSLRQRGSYNEQFF. The CDR3 DNA reads TGCGCCAGCAGCCTTCGACAGCGGGGTTCCTACAATGAGCAGTTCTTC.

The rearrangement joins TRBV25-1 to TRBJ1-1, with D hard to call. The CDR3 runs 12 residues. Germline V lookup: CDR1 MGHDK, CDR2 SYGVNS. With 2 bases removed from V and 4 bases from J, the gap between germline ends came to 5 bases. Here the CDR3 DNA reads TGTGCCAGCAGTGAAGGAGGCACTGAAGCTTTCTTT. It yields the protein CASSEGGTEAFF.

This clone was recorded a few times. The rearrangement uses TRBV28 and TRBJ1-5; D unclear. Trimming pared 2 bases from V and 7 bases from J, leaving 6 bases between. Germline assignment: CDR1 MDHEN and CDR2 SYDVKM. The CDR3 covers 12 residues. CDR3: CASSLGGQPQHF. In DNA, the CDR3 is TGTGCCAGCAGTTTAGGAGGACAGCCCCAGCATTTT.

The CDR3 loop reads CASRGGGVSTDTQYF. For the CDR3, the DNA is TGTGCCAGCAGGGGCGGCGGGGTTAGCACAGATACGCAGTATTTT. This sequence joins TRBV2 and TRBJ2-3; tentative D call: TRBD2 (6 bases). V shed 6 bases and J shed 0 bases, with 13 bases lying between them. Per germline, CDR1 SNHLY and CDR2 FYNNEI. CDR3 length equals 15 residues.

The rearrangement links TRBV6-6 to TRBJ2-1; weak D call: TRBD2 (6 bases). V was trimmed by 8 bases and J by 9 bases, leaving 14 bases between them. Germline V lookup: CDR1 MNHNY, CDR2 SVGAGI (reference sequence). The length of the CDR3 is 12 residues. This CDR3 is CASWTGVGEQFF. CDR3 DNA sequence: TGTGCCAGCTGGACGGGGGTAGGTGAGCAGTTCTTC.

The rearrangement links TRBV9 to TRBJ2-3, with TRBD2 as a possible D gene (6 bases). V was shortened by 0 bases and J by 0 bases, with 11 bases between the two germline ends. Germline loops: CDR1 SGDLS, CDR2 YYNGEE. This CDR3 has 16 residues. The CDR3 spells CASSVGRGASTDTQYF. CDR3 nucleotide sequence: TGTGCCAGCAGCGTAGGCCGCGGGGCTAGCACAGATACGCAGTATTTT. The full variable domain, with the rest looked up from reference TRBV9 and TRBJ2-3, is DSGVTQTPKHLITATGQRVTLRCSPRSGDLSVYWYQQSLDQGLQFLIQYYNGEERAKGNILERFSAQQFPDLHSELNLSSLELGDSALYFCASSVGRGASTDTQYFGPGTRLTVL.

This clone came up once. The chain joins TRBV13 to TRBJ1-3; possibly TRBD1 for D (5 bases). CDR1 is PRHDT and CDR2 is FYEKMQ in the germline V gene (reference sequence). The CDR3 length is 15 residues. V was trimmed by 5 bases and J by 6 bases, leaving 17 bases between them. CDR3 DNA: TGTGCCAGCAGCCCCCTGGGGCAGGGTTTAAACACCATATATTTT. Translation: CASSPLGQGLNTIYF.